This TCR beta chain appears in the sequencing data of a study of shared clonotypes between healthy human individuals. Study as a whole: Three CD4 naive, three CD4 memory, two CD8 naive and one CD8 memory plate were used per donor. Study-wide points: It was expected that sequencing depth would affect clonotype sharing among donors.

In its sample, this clone was seen once. Its antigen is unidentified. The naive CD8 population came from CD45RO-negative cells selected for CCR7, without terminally differentiated effector memory CD45RA+ cells. Study donors comprised healthy, HIV-negative adults devoid of recent acute infection or vaccination. Replicate PCRs run on sorted subsets employed approximately 0.2 ug DNA, roughly 30,000 T cell genomes. TCRdb keeps only in-frame clones here, not all; method: immunoSEQ multiplex PCR. Counted here are around 2,000,000 clones, approximately 94% occurring once; the ten biggest clones make up roughly 1.7%. Trimming left V 5 bases short and J 8 bases short, with 26 bases between. This CDR3 contains 17 residues. Germline values: CDR1 MDHEN, CDR2 SYDVKM.

The rearrangement links TRBV28 to TRBJ2-3; TRBD2 is a possible D gene (5 bases). The clonotype was recovered from a man younger than 35 in good health. Some clones in this sample may be carry-over from other donors' samples. The source material was naive CD8+ T cells from PBMCs. The CDR3 reads CASSVPRTGNIQITQYF. The CDR3 nucleotides are TGTGCCAGCAGTGTACCGCGGACGGGAAATATCCAGATTACGCAGTATTTT.